This T cell receptor beta chain was recorded in a study of radiotherapy plus CTLA-4 blockade in lung cancer (dated by TCRdb to the late 2010s). Regarding the complete study: Objective responses occurred in approximately 17% of enrolled patients, and about 33% achieved disease control.

On this clone: Its antigen remains undetermined. No base-level quality is on record; no much larger clone is a single base apart.

CDR1 and CDR2 are read off the germline V gene (reference sequence) as GTSNPN and SVGIG. Inclusive of the bounding cysteine and phenylalanine, the CDR3 is 16 residues long. Only the CDR3 region is kept as DNA, spanning 48 bases read in frame from base 1. The V and J ends are trimmed by 2 bases and 3 bases, leaving 19 bases between them. The study evaluated CTLA-4 blockade (ipilimumab) given together with focal radiation therapy in patients who had chemo-refractory metastatic non-small-cell lung cancer. Preparation of the library involved the immunoSEQ multiplex PCR assay. The clones in this table, taken by TCRdb from immuneACCESS, are in-frame only. Not every clone is retained; where verified, under half of the shortfall comes from an unresolved V gene, and the cause of the rest is unknown. The sample yields about 28,000 clones; around 73% were counted once. 7.5% of the sample belongs to the ten largest clones.

Overall study results and their limits: Increased serum interferon-beta after radiation, together with early dynamic changes in blood T cell clones, were reported to be the strongest predictors of response. After treatment with radiotherapy and ipilimumab, TCR clones that originated in tumors expanded in peripheral blood.

The sequencing here drew on peripheral blood, taken from a patient treated with radiotherapy plus ipilimumab. This TCR came from a human donor with non-small cell lung cancer who had stable disease on radiotherapy plus ipilimumab. The sequence is built from TRBV30 and TRBJ1-1; perhaps TRBD1 is the D gene, with 5 bases matching. The DNA sequence reads TGTGCCTGGAGTCTCGGTGACCTCCCGGGGGACACTGAAGCTTTCTTT. This is translated as CAWSLGDLPGDTEAFF.